The 21 T cell receptor beta chains given below trace back to one sample, sequenced in a study of T cell changes during pregnancy in multiple sclerosis. Only in-frame clones appear in the TCRdb table, and some are missing; sequencing was by immunoSEQ multiplex PCR. The data show 50,000 to 80,000 clones, roughly 91% seen once. This specimen consisted of CD8+ T cells from peripheral blood mononuclear cells, obtained before pregnancy. Receptors were obtained from a female donor with multiple sclerosis, enrolled in a pregnancy study.

The chain employs TRBV7-6 and TRBJ2-3; D remains ambiguous. Trimming removed 9 bases at V and 0 bases at J, with 10 bases between. CDR3 length equals 13 residues. Germline CDR1 SGHVS, CDR2 FNYEAQ. CDR3 amino acids: CASADFSTDTQYF. The CDR3 region has the DNA TGTGCCAGTGCGGATTTTAGCACAGATACGCAGTATTTT.

This clone was observed once. This chain links TRBV2 with TRBJ2-5, with 11 nucleotides matching TRBD2. V was clipped by 2 bases and J by 4 bases; unmatched bases: 3. The CDR3 consists of 15 residues. Germline V gene sequence: CDR1 SNHLY, CDR2 FYNNEI. The CDR3, as DNA: TGTGCCAGCAGTGAACTAGCGGGGGGTGGAGAGACCCAGTACTTC. Translation: CASSELAGGGETQYF.

J is TRBJ2-1 and V is TRBV2, with 11 bases identical to TRBD2. Trimming at V came to 7 bases and at J to 8 bases, leaving 10 bases not matched to a gene. The germline CDR1 and CDR2 sequences are SNHLY and FYNNEI. The CDR3 totals 15 residues. The CDR3 region is CASIVASGGQDEQFF. As DNA, the CDR3 is TGTGCCAGCATCGTCGCTAGCGGGGGGCAGGATGAGCAGTTCTTC. The whole variable domain, remainder taken from reference TRBV2 and TRBJ2-1, is EPEVTQTPSHQVTQMGQEVILRCVPISNHLYFYWYRQILGQKVEFLVSFYNNEISEKSEIFDDQFSVERPDGSNFTLKIRSTKLEDSAMYFCASIVASGGQDEQFFGPGTRLTVL.

The chain uses TRBV13 and TRBJ1-4, with D possibly being TRBD1 (6 bases). Germline lookup yields CDR1 PRHDT and CDR2 FYEKMQ (reference sequence). Trimming removed 2 bases at V and 6 bases at J, with 22 bases between. The CDR3 length is 18 residues. DNA for the CDR3: TGTGCCAGCAGCTTAAGCCCCGCCCTCGGGGGGCGCGATGAAAAACTGTTTTTT. This sequence encodes CASSLSPALGGRDEKLFF. Filled out from reference TRBV13 and TRBJ1-4, the complete variable domain reads AAGVIQSPRHLIKEKRETATLKCYPIPRHDTVYWYQQGPGQDPQFLISFYEKMQSDKGSIPDRFSAQQFSDYHSELNMSSLELGDSALYFCASSLSPALGGRDEKLFFGSGTQLSVL.

This chain connects TRBV4-1 to TRBJ2-1; 7 nucleotides match TRBD2. CDR1 and CDR2 from the germline V gene are MGHRA and YSYEKL. This CDR3 region has 13 residues. V trimming: 2 bases; J trimming: 8 bases; junction bases outside the gene matches: 3. The CDR3 is CASSQFRGDEQFF. CDR3 DNA: TGCGCCAGCAGCCAATTCCGGGGGGATGAGCAGTTCTTC.

V usage is TRBV11-2 and J usage is TRBJ2-7; TRBD2 matches 10 bases. Germline trimming cut 0 bases from V and 3 bases from J; bases unmatched to any gene: 5. The CDR3 spans 16 residues. Germline V CDR1 and CDR2: SGHAT, FQNNGV. CDR3: CASSLESGGVSYEQYF. The CDR3 region has the DNA TGTGCCAGCAGCTTAGAAAGCGGGGGGGTTAGCTACGAGCAGTACTTC.

The rearrangement links TRBV9 to TRBJ2-1; 8 bases map to TRBD1. The V gene end was trimmed by 5 bases and the J gene end by 8 bases; junction bases not matched to a gene: 12. This CDR3 comprises 15 residues. CDR1 is SGDLS, CDR2 YYNGEE, per germline. DNA for the CDR3: TGTGCCAGCAGTTACCGGACAGGGTATGCCGATGAGCAGTTCTTC. This encodes CASSYRTGYADEQFF.

The V call is TRBV2, the J call TRBJ2-1; possible D gene TRBD2, 6 bases. The CDR3 runs to 15 residues. Between the trimmed V and J ends, which lost 6 bases and 0 bases, there was a span of 12 bases. Germline V gene sequence: CDR1 SNHLY, CDR2 FYNNEI. The CDR3 region is CASRLAKSSYNEQFF. The CDR3 coding sequence is TGTGCCAGCAGGCTAGCGAAGAGCTCCTACAATGAGCAGTTCTTC.

This sequence joins TRBV11-2 and TRBJ1-5; D not resolved. Looked up from germline, CDR1 is SGHAT and CDR2 is FQNNGV. Trimming left V 0 bases short and J 6 bases short, with 6 bases between. The CDR3 extends over 13 amino acids. DNA of the CDR3: TGTGCCAGCAGCTTAGATCGGGGTCAGCCCCAGCATTTT. Translated: CASSLDRGQPQHF.

This clone came up once. The chain is built from TRBV18 and TRBJ2-3; maybe TRBD2 (6 bases). The CDR3 is 12 amino acids. Trimming cost V 4 bases and J 4 bases, with 6 bases left between them. The V gene's germline CDR1 is KGHSH and CDR2 LQKENI. DNA of the CDR3: TGTGCCAGCTCACGGGGGGCAGATACGCAGTATTTT. Translating it yields CASSRGADTQYF. Full variable domain (rest looked up from reference TRBV18 and TRBJ2-3): NAGVMQNPRHLVRRRGQEARLRCSPMKGHSHVYWYRQLPEEGLKFMVYLQKENIIDESGMPKERFSAEFPKEGPSILRIQQVVRGDSAAYFCASSRGADTQYFGPGTRLTVL.

The rearrangement links TRBV11-2 to TRBJ2-1; perhaps TRBD1 as D (6 bases). V was pared by 2 bases and J by 6 bases, with 8 bases between. Germline V gene lookup returns CDR1 SGHAT and CDR2 FQNNGV. This CDR3 has 13 amino acids. This CDR3 is CASSLIGGNEQFF. The CDR3 DNA is TGTGCCAGCAGCTTAATAGGGGGCAATGAGCAGTTCTTC.

The chain has TRBV7-8 and TRBJ1-2, with 7 bases lining up with TRBD1. Germline assignment: CDR1 SGHVS and CDR2 FQNEAQ. The CDR3 totals 15 residues. V gave up 5 bases and J gave up 4 bases; unmatched junction bases: 10. The CDR3 bases are TGTGCCAGCAGCCCCCCAGGGGGTGGGGGCTATGGCTACACCTTC. This translates into CASSPPGGGGYGYTF.

The chain combines TRBV7-4 with TRBJ1-3; D is unclear. The CDR3 extends over 18 amino acids. Germline loops: CDR1 SGHVT, CDR2 SQSDAQ. V gave up 1 base and J gave up 0 bases, with 16 bases separating them. Here the CDR3 DNA reads TGTGCCAGCAGCTTAGTGTGGCAGAGGGAGAGCTCTGGAAACACCATATATTTT. This gives the protein CASSLVWQRESSGNTIYF.

The chain combines TRBV9 with TRBJ2-3; a possible D gene is TRBD2 (6 bases). There are 10 residues in the CDR3. Trimming removed 7 bases at V and 6 bases at J, with 6 bases between. Germline lookup yields CDR1 SGDLS and CDR2 YYNGEE. CDR3 loop: CASGGDTQYF. CDR3 DNA: TGTGCCAGCGGGGGGGATACGCAGTATTTT.

This clone was counted once. The CDR3 bases are TGCGCCAGCAGCTTGGCCCCGGGGGATGAGCAGTTCTTC. Protein: CASSLAPGDEQFF. The gene calls are TRBV5-1 and TRBJ2-1; D is perhaps TRBD2 (6 bases). Germline lookup yields CDR1 SGHRS and CDR2 YFSETQ. The V gene lost 0 bases and the J gene lost 8 bases, with 9 bases spanning the gap. This CDR3 has 13 amino acids.

The chain links TRBV21-1 to TRBJ1-4; the D segment call TRBD1 is taken from the table without a DNA check. TRBV21-1 is a pseudogene segment. The CDR3 is 19 amino acids. The DNA of the CDR3 is TGTGCCAGCAGCAAAGGGGGGACAGTGGTGGCTCTAGGGAAAGAAAAACTGTTTTTT. Amino acid sequence: CASSKGGTVVALGKEKLFF.

This clone was found a few times. The chain uses TRBV19 and TRBJ1-5, with D perhaps matching TRBD1 (5 bases). CDR3 size: 15 residues. Germline V gives CDR1 LNHDA, CDR2 SQIVND (reference sequence). Trimming cost V 3 bases and J 3 bases, with 12 bases left between them. The DNA of the CDR3 is TGTGCCAGTAGTATCTGGGACTCTGACAATCAGCCCCAGCATTTT. Residues: CASSIWDSDNQPQHF. Full variable domain (rest looked up from reference TRBV19 and TRBJ1-5): DGGITQSPKYLFRKEGQNVTLSCEQNLNHDAMYWYRQDPGQGLRLIYYSQIVNDFQKGDIAEGYSVSREKKESFPLTVTSAQKNPTAFYLCASSIWDSDNQPQHFGDGTRLSIL.

J is TRBJ1-1 and V is TRBV15, with a weak D call TRBD1 (6 bases). CDR1 LNHNV and CDR2 YYDKDF come from the germline V gene (reference sequence). This CDR3 is 15 amino acids long. V lost 0 bases, J lost 2 bases, and 10 bases lay in between. The CDR3 protein is CATSRDSTGNTEAFF. DNA for the CDR3: TGTGCCACCAGCAGAGATTCGACAGGAAACACTGAAGCTTTCTTT.

V usage is TRBV2 and J usage is TRBJ2-7; D is perhaps TRBD1 (5 bases). V was clipped by 6 bases and J by 4 bases, with 13 bases between them. The V gene's germline CDR1 is SNHLY and CDR2 FYNNEI. The CDR3 is 13 amino acids. DNA of the CDR3: TGTGCCAGCAGAGGGGTTTCTTCTTACGAGCAGTACTTC. It is translated as CASRGVSSYEQYF.

This chain connects TRBV29-1 to TRBJ1-2; D gene ambiguous. V was pared by 1 base and J by 0 bases, with 15 bases between. CDR3 length: 16 residues. Germline V gene sequence: CDR1 SQVTM, CDR2 ANQGSEA. As DNA, the CDR3 is TGCAGCGTTGAAGCAAGTAATTCAGAAACTAACTATGGCTACACCTTC. Translated, it gives CSVEASNSETNYGYTF.

This rearrangement joins TRBV5-1 to TRBJ2-7; 10 positions agree with TRBD1. CDR3 length: 16 amino acids. Looked up from germline, CDR1 is SGHRS and CDR2 is YFSETQ. V was pared by 4 bases and J by 2 bases, with 9 bases of the junction left unmatched. The CDR3: CASSPDRTGGTYEQYF. For the CDR3, the DNA is TGCGCCAGCAGCCCGGACCGGACAGGGGGGACCTACGAGCAGTACTTC.